This T cell receptor (beta chain) was captured in a study of blood T cell repertoires in COVID-19. Overall study: The samples span acute and convalescent COVID-19 from the United States, Italy and Spain. From T cells, B-cell-depleted T cells, or PBMCs came the material, which was cDNA or gDNA.

The CDR3 is 16 residues long, counting both termini. In the study's own analysis: Nucleated cell counts were estimated from reference gene primer amplification. Libraries were prepared by immunoSEQ multiplex PCR; TCRdb keeps only in-frame clonotypes and omits some of them. The D gene and trimming were derived from the DNA, and the V and J assignments and clone size from that table. Among about 34,000 clones listed, about 90% were seen once. A note on this clone: The limits of the CDR3 on the DNA are not certain, so only TCRdb's listed CDR3 is given.

The chain is built from TRBV21-1 and TRBJ2-3; TRBD2, the D gene given by the table, was not confirmed from the DNA. TRBV21-1 is noted as a pseudogene. The source of this sequence is a man of 80 years or more with acute or convalescent COVID-19. The sequencing input was peripheral blood. This CDR3 reads CASSKKVAGGTDTQYF.